Each of the 18 T cell receptor beta chains below was sequenced from the same sample in a study of OX40 agonist ivuxolimab in advanced cancers. Produced via immunoSEQ multiplex PCR; TCRdb's table is partial and in-frame only. The data show tens of thousands of clones, about 80% seen once. The source was CD4+ or CD8+ T cells sorted from blood, collected in a trial of the OX40 agonist ivuxolimab. These receptors came from an adult with an advanced solid tumor such as melanoma, head and neck, liver or kidney cancer.

The V and J genes are TRBV10-2 and TRBJ2-5, with TRBD1 identical over 7 bases. Matching the DNA end better, TRBJ2-7 makes the J call doubtful. The CDR3 consists of 15 residues. Per germline, CDR1 WSHSY and CDR2 SAAADI. The CDR3 DNA reads TGCGCCAGCGGGAAAAACTCAGGGGGCTCCTACGAGCAGTACTTC. Residues: CASGKNSGGSYEQYF.

The J gene is TRBJ2-3, the V gene TRBV30, with D possibly TRBD1 on 6 matching bases. Germline CDR1 and CDR2: GTSNPN and SVGIG (reference sequence). The ends were cut back, 0 bases at V and 5 bases at J, with 15 bases in the middle. CDR3 size: 15 residues. Here the CDR3 reads CAWSVQQGFGDTQYF. The CDR3 DNA sequence: TGTGCCTGGAGTGTACAACAGGGTTTTGGAGATACGCAGTATTTT.

The chain recombines TRBV6-6 with TRBJ2-5, with 8 bases identical to TRBD2. The J call may be faulty, since TRBJ2-7 better matches the DNA end. Germline CDR1 and CDR2: MNHNY and SVGAGI (reference sequence). The CDR3 extends over 15 amino acids. As DNA, the CDR3 is TGTGCCAGCAGTTCGACTAGCGCCGGGAACTACGAGCAGTACTTC. Its protein is CASSSTSAGNYEQYF.

The V gene is TRBV7-9, the J gene TRBJ1-2; D gene unclear. The CDR3 loop spans 12 amino acids. From germline, CDR1 is SEHNR and CDR2 FQNEAQ (reference sequence). The V and J ends lost 5 bases and 6 bases respectively, with 10 bases between them. In DNA form, the CDR3 reads TGTGCCAGCAGCCTCGACATAGATGGCTACACCTTC. Its protein product is CASSLDIDGYTF. The full variable domain, in which reference TRBV7-9 and TRBJ1-2 provide the parts outside the CDR3, is DTGVSQNPRHKITKRGQNVTFRCDPISEHNRLYWYRQTLGQGPEFLTYFQNEAQLEKSRLLSDRFSAERPKGSFSTLEIQRTEQGDSAMYLCASSLDIDGYTFGSGTRLTVV.

The rearrangement links TRBV28 to TRBJ2-7; the D call may be TRBD1 or TRBD2 (5 bases each). CDR1 and CDR2 (germline): MDHEN, SYDVKM. The CDR3 contains 14 residues. Trimming took 7 bases from V and 2 from J, leaving 15 bases between them. The CDR3 nucleotides read TGTGCCAGCAAGGGGAGAGGGCTAACCTACGAGCAGTACTTC. Encoded protein: CASKGRGLTYEQYF.

V usage is TRBV5-4 and J usage is TRBJ1-1; the D is unclear. CDR3 size: 13 residues. The V end lost 0 bases, the J end lost 1 base, and 4 bases lay between the germline ends. Germline V gene data show CDR1 as SGHNT and CDR2 as YYREEE (reference sequence). CDR3 region: CASSLEQNTEAFF. The CDR3 DNA follows: TGTGCCAGCAGCTTGGAACAGAACACTGAAGCTTTCTTT.

The V and J genes are TRBV4-1 and TRBJ2-1, with a possible D match to TRBD2 (5 bases). The CDR3 extends over 15 amino acids. Per the germline V gene, CDR1 is MGHRA and CDR2 is YSYEKL. Trimming shortened V by 1 base and J by 7 bases, and 14 bases separated the two germline ends. The CDR3 spells CASSQARVTINEQFF. CDR3 coding DNA: TGCGCCAGCAGCCAAGCCCGGGTGACTATTAATGAGCAGTTCTTC.

This clone has only a few counts. The chain employs TRBV29-1 and TRBJ2-1, with 7 bases aligning to TRBD1. Germline V gene data show CDR1 as SQVTM and CDR2 as ANQGSEA. The trim removed 6 bases at V and 4 bases at J, leaving 3 bases unmatched. This CDR3 contains 12 residues. The chain's CDR3 is CSVETGYNEQFF. In DNA, the CDR3 is TGCAGCGTGGAGACAGGGTACAATGAGCAGTTCTTC.

This chain uses TRBV6-1 with TRBJ1-2; TRBD1 is a possible D gene (5 bases). Per germline, CDR1 MNHNS and CDR2 SASEGT. The CDR3 has 12 amino acids. V dropped 9 bases and J dropped 8 bases, with 16 bases sitting between them. The CDR3 protein is CASGPSGVGYTF. CDR3 nucleotides: TGTGCCAGTGGGCCTTCGGGGGTCGGCTACACCTTC.

The rearrangement uses TRBV11-3 and TRBJ2-5; 9 bases line up with TRBD1. V lost 3 bases and J lost 9; bases outside the gene matches: 2. This CDR3 has 12 amino acids. Germline V lookup: CDR1 SGHNT, CDR2 YENEEA. The CDR3 loop reads CASSLDRGAQYF. The CDR3 DNA reads TGTGCCAGCAGCTTGGACAGGGGAGCCCAGTACTTC. Supplemented by reference TRBV11-3 and TRBJ2-5, the full variable domain reads EAGVVQSPRYKIIEKKQPVAFWCNPISGHNTLYWYLQNLGQGPELLIRYENEEAVDDSQLPKDRFSAERLKGVDSTLKIQPAELGDSAVYLCASSLDRGAQYFGPGTRLLVL.

The rearrangement uses TRBV11-3 and TRBJ2-6; D is undetermined. Trimming shortened V by 8 bases and J by 0 bases, and 5 bases separated the two germline ends. Germline V gene data show CDR1 as SGHNT and CDR2 as YENEEA. This CDR3 has 13 amino acids. The CDR3 sequence is CASVISGANVLTF. The DNA of the CDR3 is TGTGCCAGCGTTATCTCTGGGGCCAACGTCCTGACTTTC.

The rearrangement joins TRBV25-1 to TRBJ1-1; D possibly corresponds to TRBD1 (6 bases). Trimming took off 5 bases at V and 6 bases at J, with 16 bases between the two ends. Looked up from germline, CDR1 is MGHDK and CDR2 is SYGVNS. This CDR3 has 14 amino acids. CDR3 in DNA: TGTGCCAGCAGTCCCCTGGGAGGGGGATCTGAAGCTTTCTTT. Residues: CASSPLGGGSEAFF.

As regards this clone: A much larger clone lies one base from this, so it may be a read error. This same CDR3 is encoded by further DNA sequences in the sample. J is TRBJ1-6 and V is TRBV6-6; D is undetermined. Trimming took off 0 bases at V and 0 bases at J, with 3 bases between the two ends. From germline, CDR1 is MNHNY and CDR2 SVGAGI (reference sequence). The CDR3 spans 15 residues. This chain's CDR3 is CASSYSASYNSPLHF. The CDR3 DNA follows: TGTGCCAGCAGTTACTCCGCCTCCTATAATTCACCCCTCCACTTT.

J is TRBJ2-7 and V is TRBV14, with 7 bases fitting TRBD2. The V gene end was trimmed by 5 bases and the J gene end by 7 bases; junction bases not matched to a gene: 8. From germline, CDR1 is SGHDN and CDR2 FVKESK. The CDR3 sequence is 13 residues long. The CDR3, as DNA: TGTGCCAGCAGCTTGAGCTTGGGAGGGGAGCAGTACTTC. Protein sequence: CASSLSLGGEQYF.

This sequence joins TRBV5-1 and TRBJ1-6; a weak D match, TRBD1 (6 bases). V was trimmed by 6 bases and J by 8 bases, leaving 18 bases between them. This CDR3 spans 15 amino acids. CDR1 and CDR2 (germline): SGHRS, YFSETQ. In DNA, the CDR3 is TGCGCCAGCAACCTAAACAGGGCTGGTGATTCACCCCTCCACTTT. Translated, it gives CASNLNRAGDSPLHF.

The sample holds one count of this clone. V usage is TRBV7-9 and J usage is TRBJ2-2, with 8 bases aligning to TRBD2. With V trimmed by 5 bases and J by 0 bases, 2 bases remained unmatched. Germline V gene sequence: CDR1 SEHNR, CDR2 FQNEAQ (reference sequence). CDR3 length: 15 amino acids. CDR3 amino acids: CASSRTSPNTGELFF. In DNA form, the CDR3 reads TGTGCCAGCAGCCGGACTAGCCCGAACACCGGGGAGCTGTTTTTT.

In this sample, this clone turned up once. This rearrangement joins TRBV11-3 to TRBJ2-1; 11 bases match TRBD2. Germline V gene data show CDR1 as SGHNT and CDR2 as YENEEA. This CDR3 spans 17 amino acids. V trimming: 4 bases; J trimming: 3 bases; junction bases outside the gene matches: 8. CDR3 region: CASSWNPGLADYNEQFF. DNA for the CDR3: TGTGCCAGCAGCTGGAATCCGGGACTAGCGGACTACAATGAGCAGTTCTTC.

The chain uses TRBV13 and TRBJ2-5, with D perhaps matching TRBD1 (6 bases). Between the trimmed V and J ends, which lost 2 bases and 1 base, there was a span of 20 bases. The CDR3 consists of 18 residues. The V gene's germline CDR1 is PRHDT and CDR2 FYEKMQ (reference sequence). CDR3 coding DNA: TGTGCCAGCAGCTTAACACGAGCTGGGACAAACCCCCAAGAGACCCAGTACTTC. This gives the protein CASSLTRAGTNPQETQYF.